Shown below are 29 T cell receptor beta chains from a single sample sequenced in a study of cytomegalovirus exposure and HLA in healthy donors. In the PCR, 60 Vbeta and 13 Jbeta primers were used. Method: immunoSEQ multiplex PCR; TCRdb's copy keeps in-frame clones and lacks some. The repertoire holds 150,000 to 200,000 clones, with about 80% as singletons. The specimen was PBMCs. Every receptor here comes from a woman between 50 and 59 years old in good health and CMV-seropositive.

V and J are TRBV4-1 and TRBJ2-3, with 13 positions matching TRBD2. This CDR3 comprises 18 residues. CDR1 is MGHRA and CDR2 is YSYEKL in the germline V gene. Trimming at V came to 3 bases and at J to 3 bases, leaving 9 bases not matched to a gene. The CDR3, as DNA: TGCGCCAGCAGCCAGAGAGGACTAGCGGGAGTGGTGACAGATACGCAGTATTTT. Encoded protein: CASSQRGLAGVVTDTQYF.

The CDR3 loop is CASSGWNTEAFF. The CDR3 nucleotides are TGTGCCAGCAGCGGCTGGAACACTGAAGCTTTCTTT. This rearrangement joins TRBV11-3 to TRBJ1-1; no clear D gene. Trimming shortened V by 5 bases and J by 1 base, and 5 bases separated the two germline ends. Germline V lookup: CDR1 SGHNT, CDR2 YENEEA. This CDR3 region has 12 residues. Filled out from reference TRBV11-3 and TRBJ1-1, the complete variable domain reads EAGVVQSPRYKIIEKKQPVAFWCNPISGHNTLYWYLQNLGQGPELLIRYENEEAVDDSQLPKDRFSAERLKGVDSTLKIQPAELGDSAVYLCASSGWNTEAFFGQGTRLTVV.

A few counts support this clone. The chain links TRBV7-3 to TRBJ2-2, with 14 bases lining up with TRBD2. The CDR3 totals 19 residues. Germline values: CDR1 SGHTA, CDR2 FQGTGA. The J segment lost 3 bases and the V segment lost 1 base, leaving 7 bases of the junction unmatched. CDR3 nucleotides: TGTGCCAGCAGCTTAAGGGTGACTAGCGGGAGGGCGGACACCGGGGAGCTGTTTTTT. Translating it yields CASSLRVTSGRADTGELFF.

V is TRBV5-1 and J is TRBJ1-1; a possible D gene is TRBD1 (6 bases). The CDR3 runs 13 residues. Trimming pared 4 bases from V and 11 bases from J, leaving 18 bases between. Germline assignment: CDR1 SGHRS and CDR2 YFSETQ. CDR3 in amino acids: CASSLNPQGRAFF. The CDR3 DNA follows: TGCGCCAGCAGCCTCAATCCACAGGGTAGGGCTTTCTTT.

The chain joins TRBV10-3 to TRBJ2-5, with 10 bases aligning to TRBD2. V was clipped by 6 bases and J by 1 base; unmatched bases: 2. Germline lookup yields CDR1 ENHRY and CDR2 SYGVKD. The CDR3 contains 14 residues. The CDR3 spells CAIRTSGPQETQYF. DNA for the CDR3: TGTGCCATCAGGACTAGCGGGCCCCAAGAGACCCAGTACTTC.

The genes are TRBV7-6 and TRBJ2-7, with 8 positions matching TRBD2. With 8 bases clipped from V and 0 bases from J, the junction kept 3 bases outside the gene matches. The CDR3 covers 13 residues. Germline V CDR1 and CDR2: SGHVS, FNYEAQ. The CDR3 is CASQAGASYEQYF. Here the CDR3 DNA reads TGTGCCAGCCAAGCGGGAGCCTCCTACGAGCAGTACTTC.

The V gene is TRBV23-1, the J gene TRBJ1-1; maybe TRBD1 (5 bases). TRBV23-1 is flagged as an ORF with uncertain function. V lost 2 bases, J lost 6 bases, and 19 bases lay in between. This CDR3 comprises 16 residues. DNA of the CDR3: TGCGCCAGCAGTCAAAATTCGGGCCGGGGGAGCCCTGAAGCTTTCTTT. Residues: CASSQNSGRGSPEAFF.

The CDR3 is CASTKLGARLAQYF. DNA for the CDR3: TGTGCCAGCACCAAGTTGGGGGCCCGCTTAGCGCAGTATTTT. The genes are TRBV7-2 and TRBJ2-3; a weak D match, TRBD1 (6 bases). The CDR3 has 14 residues. Germline V CDR1 and CDR2: SGHTA, FQGNSA. The ends were cut back, 7 bases at V and 10 bases at J, with 21 bases in the middle.

J is TRBJ2-3 and V is TRBV29-1; TRBD1 aligns across 8 bases. CDR1 and CDR2 from the germline V gene are SQVTM and ANQGSEA. Unmatched junction bases numbered 11, after V lost 7 bases and J lost 2 bases. The CDR3 contains 15 residues. The CDR3 spells CSAAFGTGHTDTQYF. The CDR3 DNA sequence: TGCAGCGCCGCCTTCGGGACAGGCCACACAGATACGCAGTATTTT.

The chain employs TRBV7-9 and TRBJ2-1; 16 bases are shared with TRBD2. The CDR3 extends over 17 amino acids. J lost 4 bases, V lost 5 bases, and 5 bases had no gene match. Germline V gives CDR1 SEHNR, CDR2 FQNEAQ (reference sequence). CDR3 in amino acids: CASSDLGLAGGYNEQFF. CDR3 DNA: TGTGCCAGCAGCGACCTGGGACTAGCGGGAGGGTACAATGAGCAGTTCTTC.

This clone was seen only a few times. The rearrangement joins TRBV4-1 to TRBJ1-4; D is perhaps TRBD1 (5 bases). Germline values: CDR1 MGHRA, CDR2 YSYEKL. CDR3 length equals 14 residues. Between the trimmed V and J ends, which lost 2 bases and 6 bases, there was a span of 10 bases. CDR3 in amino acids: CASSQQGGDEKLFF. CDR3 in DNA: TGCGCCAGCAGCCAACAGGGCGGAGATGAAAAACTGTTTTTT.

This clone occurred once. The chain carries TRBV6-5 and TRBJ2-6, with unresolved D. The CDR3 sequence is 14 residues long. Trimming left V 6 bases short and J 0 bases short, with 6 bases between. From germline, CDR1 is MNHEY and CDR2 SVGAGI. CDR3 sequence reads: CASRESSGANVLTF. The CDR3 nucleotides are TGTGCCAGCAGGGAGAGCTCTGGGGCCAACGTCCTGACTTTC.

This rearrangement joins TRBV10-1 to TRBJ2-1; 10 bases are shared with TRBD2. Germline-derived CDR1 and CDR2 are WNHNN and SYGVQD (reference sequence). The V gene end was trimmed by 5 bases and the J gene end by 6 bases; junction bases not matched to a gene: 13. The length of the CDR3 is 17 residues. The CDR3, as DNA: TGCGCCAGCAGTCAGACCCGGCAGGTAGCGGGAGGCAATGAGCAGTTCTTC. This translates into CASSQTRQVAGGNEQFF.

V gene TRBV6-1 combines with J gene TRBJ2-7; D is uncertain. This CDR3 is built from 12 residues. Germline-derived CDR1 and CDR2 are MNHNS and SASEGT. Trimming stripped 7 bases from V and 5 bases from J, with 12 bases between. CDR3 protein: CASNNPGNEQYF. CDR3 nucleotide sequence: TGTGCCAGCAACAACCCAGGAAACGAGCAGTACTTC.

The V and J genes are TRBV28 and TRBJ1-6, with D unclear. Germline V gives CDR1 MDHEN, CDR2 SYDVKM. The germline V and J ends were trimmed by 8 bases and 9 bases, with 14 bases remaining between them. The CDR3 sequence is 13 residues long. CDR3 residues: CASVRSPLSPLHF. The DNA of the CDR3 is TGTGCCAGCGTTAGGAGTCCCCTTTCACCCCTCCACTTT.

This clone has more than one count but fewer than ten. The rearrangement links TRBV28 to TRBJ1-2; a possible D gene is TRBD1 (6 bases). This CDR3 has 14 residues. Trimming took 2 bases from V and 4 from J, leaving 11 bases between them. The germline V gene has CDR1 MDHEN and CDR2 SYDVKM. CDR3 protein: CASSLDRFAYGYTF. CDR3 DNA sequence: TGTGCCAGCAGTTTAGACAGGTTCGCCTATGGCTACACCTTC.

The chain recombines TRBV30 with TRBJ1-2; possibly TRBD1 for D (6 bases). Trimming left V 2 bases short and J 2 bases short, with 6 bases between. Germline CDR1 is GTSNPN and CDR2 is SVGIG (reference sequence). CDR3 length: 12 amino acids. The CDR3, as DNA: TGTGCCTGGAGTCAGGGGAACTATGGCTACACCTTC. Encoded protein: CAWSQGNYGYTF.

The J gene is TRBJ2-5, the V gene TRBV1; the D call of TRBD2 is as the table states it, not checked on the DNA. TRBV1 is deemed a pseudogene. The CDR3 runs to 16 residues. CDR3 bases: TGCACCAGCAGCCAATCCCGGGAGCTACCGAGGGAGACCCAGTACTTC. Translation: CTSSQSRELPRETQYF.

J is TRBJ1-5 and V is TRBV27, with TRBD1 identical over 10 bases. The V gene's germline CDR1 is MNHEY and CDR2 SMNVEV (reference sequence). The CDR3 length is 15 residues. The V segment lost 7 bases and the J segment 4 bases; nucleotides outside the gene matches: 7. The CDR3 coding sequence is TGTGCCAGCAAGACTGACAGGGGGCGAAATCAGCCCCAGCATTTT. Protein sequence: CASKTDRGRNQPQHF.

The chain recombines TRBV5-5 with TRBJ1-2; 9 bases line up with TRBD1. Germline CDR1 and CDR2: SGHKS and YYEKEE (reference sequence). The CDR3 extends over 16 amino acids. V was clipped by 4 bases and J by 4 bases; unmatched bases: 11. Written as DNA, the CDR3 is TGTGCCAGCAGCCGGACAGGGGCCAGACCCGTCTATGGCTACACCTTC. It codes for CASSRTGARPVYGYTF.

The chain links TRBV11-2 to TRBJ1-4, with no clear D. Germline CDR1 reads SGHAT; CDR2 reads FQNNGV. The CDR3 loop spans 14 amino acids. V lost 5 bases to trimming and J lost 7 bases, with 14 bases between them. This CDR3 is CASSPRGYSEKLFF. CDR3 sequence (DNA): TGTGCCAGCAGCCCCCGAGGGTATAGTGAAAAACTGTTTTTT.

This chain links TRBV7-2 with TRBJ2-3; 9 positions match TRBD2. This CDR3 is 16 amino acids long. Losses at the gene ends were 4 bases for V and 0 bases for J; bases not matched to a gene: 5. CDR1 and CDR2 (germline): SGHTA, FQGNSA. The DNA of the CDR3 is TGTGCCAGCAGCTCCCTTAGCGGGGGAAGCACAGATACGCAGTATTTT. It yields the protein CASSSLSGGSTDTQYF.

The rearrangement uses TRBV7-2 and TRBJ2-1; no definite D call. This CDR3 contains 12 residues. Trimming took off 3 bases at V and 10 bases at J, with 10 bases between the two ends. CDR1 and CDR2 from the germline V gene are SGHTA and FQGNSA. The CDR3 DNA reads as TGTGCCAGCAGCTTTGCTGCGGAAGAGCAGTTCTTC. Translating it yields CASSFAAEEQFF.

The chain joins TRBV7-2 to TRBJ1-2; 7 nucleotides align to TRBD1. The CDR3 runs to 14 residues. Germline V lookup: CDR1 SGHTA, CDR2 FQGNSA. J lost 7 bases, V lost 5 bases, and 10 bases had no gene match. The CDR3 DNA is TGTGCCAGCAGCCTAGAGGGGGCCACGGGTGGCTACACCTTC. It codes for CASSLEGATGGYTF.

The genes are TRBV6-5 and TRBJ2-7; D might be TRBD2 (6 bases). Trimming left V 2 bases short and J 0 bases short, with 14 bases between. This CDR3 spans 16 amino acids. From germline, CDR1 is MNHEY and CDR2 SVGAGI. The CDR3 bases are TGTGCCAGCAGTTACGTCTTGGGAGGACGCTCCTACGAGCAGTACTTC. It specifies CASSYVLGGRSYEQYF.

The chain has TRBV6-1 and TRBJ2-7, with a possible D match to TRBD1 (5 bases). V gave up 1 base and J gave up 3 bases, with 16 bases separating them. The CDR3 has 16 residues. Germline V gene lookup returns CDR1 MNHNS and CDR2 SASEGT. This chain's CDR3 is CASSEGQGGLIYEQYF. The CDR3 DNA reads as TGTGCCAGCAGTGAAGGGCAGGGTGGTTTAATCTACGAGCAGTACTTC.

This clone was detected a few times. The J gene is TRBJ2-7, the V gene TRBV5-5; D may be TRBD1 (8 bases). CDR1 and CDR2 (germline): SGHKS, YYEKEE (reference sequence). The CDR3 spans 15 residues. V shed 4 bases and J shed 5 bases, with 19 bases lying between them. The CDR3 bases are TGTGCCAGCAGCACGTCGACAGGGGACTATCACGAGCAGTACTTC. Amino acid sequence: CASSTSTGDYHEQYF.

Comment on this clone: Other DNA sequences in this specimen translate into the identical CDR3. V usage is TRBV7-2 and J usage is TRBJ1-1; 8 bases map to TRBD1. CDR1 is SGHTA and CDR2 is FQGNSA in the germline V gene. Unmatched junction bases numbered 2, after V lost 2 bases and J lost 3 bases. The CDR3 sequence is 14 residues long. The CDR3 DNA reads as TGTGCCAGCAGCTTACAGGGGGCGTACACTGAAGCTTTCTTT. This sequence encodes CASSLQGAYTEAFF.

Notes on this clone: A read error may produce the germline difference seen at one junction end. The chain has TRBV7-7 and TRBJ2-7; 10 nucleotides match TRBD1. The CDR3 has 14 amino acids. Germline CDR1 SSHAT, CDR2 FNYEAQ (reference sequence). The CDR3 region is CASSPGQGPYEQYF. CDR3 in DNA: TGTGCTAGCAGCCCGGGACAGGGGCCCTACGAGCAGTACTTC. The entire variable domain, with the rest obtained from reference TRBV7-7 and TRBJ2-7, is as follows: GAGVSQSPRYKVTKRGQDVTLRCDPISSHATLYWYQQALGQGPEFLTYFNYEAQPDKSGLPSDRFSAERPEGSISTLTIQRTEQRDSAMYRCASSPGQGPYEQYFGPGTRLTVT.